The 25 T cell receptor beta chains below come from one sample, sequenced in a study of cytomegalovirus exposure and HLA in healthy donors. The protocol was immunoSEQ multiplex PCR, while the TCRdb copy is restricted to in-frame clones and leaves out a portion. This sample has roughly 200,000 clones; roughly 86% occur once, and the top ten carry about 7.7%. Specimen: PBMCs. Receptor source: a man aged 30-40 years in good health and CMV-seropositive.

V and J are TRBV15 and TRBJ1-3; D gene uncertain. V lost 0 bases to trimming and J lost 0 bases, with 12 bases between them. In germline, CDR1 is LNHNV, CDR2 YYDKDF (reference sequence). The CDR3 consists of 17 residues. DNA for the CDR3: TGTGCCACCAGCAGAGATCGCGGAGGCCCCTCTGGAAACACCATATATTTT. Translating gives CATSRDRGGPSGNTIYF.

This chain uses TRBV6-6 with TRBJ2-7, with D perhaps matching TRBD1 (6 bases). The CDR3 has 15 residues. Germline-derived CDR1 and CDR2 are MNHNY and SVGAGI (reference sequence). Trimming removed 6 bases from V and 0 bases from J, with 15 bases in between. The DNA of the CDR3 is TGTGCCAGCAGAACGGGACACCCTATCTCCTACGAGCAGTACTTC. This sequence encodes CASRTGHPISYEQYF.

This clone was counted many times. The gene calls are TRBV7-6 and TRBJ2-7; 8 nucleotides line up with TRBD1. Germline-derived CDR1 and CDR2 are SGHVS and FNYEAQ. V gave up 5 bases and J gave up 1 base; unmatched junction bases: 10. This CDR3 has 16 residues. The CDR3 region has the DNA TGTGCCAGCAGCGGGAACCCGGGACAGGTTTCCTACGAGCAGTACTTC. Amino acid sequence: CASSGNPGQVSYEQYF.

CDR3 sequence: CASSFNDEKLFF. The CDR3 DNA reads TGCGCCAGCAGCTTCAACGATGAAAAACTGTTTTTT. The chain is built from TRBV5-1 and TRBJ1-4; D unclear. V was pared by 2 bases and J by 6 bases, with 5 bases between. This CDR3 comprises 12 residues. Germline V gives CDR1 SGHRS, CDR2 YFSETQ.

The V call is TRBV5-1, the J call TRBJ2-1, with D perhaps TRBD2 (5 bases). Per germline, CDR1 SGHRS and CDR2 YFSETQ. V lost 0 bases, J lost 13 bases, and 17 bases lay in between. The CDR3 extends over 14 amino acids. The CDR3 DNA is TGCGCCAGCAGCTTGGCTAGCTCGGGCCTCCAACAGTTCTTC. Amino acids: CASSLASSGLQQFF. Drawing the rest from reference TRBV5-1 and TRBJ2-1, the complete variable domain is KAGVTQTPRYLIKTRGQQVTLSCSPISGHRSVSWYQQTPGQGLQFLFEYFSETQRNKGNFPGRFSGRQFSNSRSEMNVSTLELGDSALYLCASSLASSGLQQFFGPGTRLTVL.

The chain combines TRBV30 with TRBJ2-5; TRBD2 matches 11 bases. CDR1 is GTSNPN, CDR2 SVGIG, per germline (reference sequence). This CDR3 region has 17 residues. The V and J ends lost 3 bases and 1 base, in that order; junction bases with no gene match: 10. The CDR3 nucleotides are TGTGCCTGGAGCTTACTAGCGGGGGACCTCTTCCAAGAGACCCAGTACTTC. Its translation: CAWSLLAGDLFQETQYF. The variable domain in full, with the rest retrieved from reference TRBV30 and TRBJ2-5, is SQTIHQWPATLVQPVGSPLSLECTVEGTSNPNLYWYRQAAGRGLQLLFYSVGIGQISSEVPQNLSASRPQDRQFILSSKKLLLSDSGFYLCAWSLLAGDLFQETQYFGPGTRLLVL.

V and J are TRBV6-5 and TRBJ2-1; possibly TRBD1 for D (5 bases). The germline CDR1 and CDR2 sequences are MNHEY and SVGAGI. There are 16 residues in the CDR3. Trimming left V 4 bases short and J 1 base short, with 14 bases between. This CDR3 is CASSWARGISYNEQFF. The CDR3 region has the DNA TGTGCCAGCAGTTGGGCTAGGGGAATTTCCTACAATGAGCAGTTCTTC.

V usage is TRBV5-1 and J usage is TRBJ2-2; 7 bases are a match to TRBD1. V lost 3 bases to trimming and J lost 6 bases; unmatched junction nucleotides: 5. Germline V CDR1 and CDR2: SGHRS, YFSETQ. The CDR3 extends over 14 amino acids. The CDR3 is CASSSRGGAGELFF. Written as DNA, the CDR3 is TGCGCCAGCAGCTCTAGAGGGGGCGCCGGGGAGCTGTTTTTT.

This clone showed up just a few times. The same CDR3 is also encoded by other DNA sequences in this sample. This chain uses TRBV4-3 with TRBJ1-2; D ambiguous. The V gene's germline CDR1 is LGHNA and CDR2 YSLEER. Trimming removed 4 bases from V and 4 bases from J, with 10 bases in between. The CDR3 has 13 amino acids. CDR3 coding DNA: TGCGCCAGCAGCCGGGGTGCGGGCTATGGCTACACCTTC. This gives the protein CASSRGAGYGYTF.

The chain carries TRBV7-6 and TRBJ2-1; D unclear. The CDR3 covers 16 residues. Looked up from germline, CDR1 is SGHVS and CDR2 is FNYEAQ. The V end lost 2 bases, the J end lost 5 bases, and 16 bases lay between the germline ends. The CDR3 bases are TGTGCCAGCAGCTTAAGGGCCCGGATGGGAAACAATGAGCAGTTCTTC. This encodes CASSLRARMGNNEQFF.

The chain recombines TRBV5-1 with TRBJ2-1; no clear D gene. CDR3 length equals 11 residues. The V gene lost 4 bases and the J gene lost 8 bases, with 7 bases spanning the gap. CDR1 and CDR2 (germline): SGHRS, YFSETQ. CDR3 loop: CASSRRDEQFF. Written as DNA, the CDR3 is TGCGCCAGCAGCCGTAGGGATGAGCAGTTCTTC.

V usage is TRBV15 and J usage is TRBJ1-3, with D possibly matching TRBD1 (6 bases). The germline gives CDR1 LNHNV, CDR2 YYDKDF (reference sequence). V lost 3 bases to trimming and J lost 4 bases, with 10 bases between them. The CDR3 is 14 residues long. The CDR3 protein is CATSSRGQGNTIYF. The CDR3 coding sequence is TGTGCCACCAGCAGCAGGGGACAAGGAAACACCATATATTTT.

The genes are TRBV2 and TRBJ2-7; TRBD1 matches 7 bases. Germline loops: CDR1 SNHLY, CDR2 FYNNEI. CDR3 size: 14 residues. The ends lost 5 bases at V and 3 bases at J; junction bases unmatched: 7. CDR3 loop: CASSIGDRLYEQYF. For the CDR3, the DNA is TGTGCCAGCAGTATTGGGGACAGACTCTACGAGCAGTACTTC. Full variable domain (outside the CDR3, taken from reference TRBV2 and TRBJ2-7): EPEVTQTPSHQVTQMGQEVILRCVPISNHLYFYWYRQILGQKVEFLVSFYNNEISEKSEIFDDQFSVERPDGSNFTLKIRSTKLEDSAMYFCASSIGDRLYEQYFGPGTRLTVT.

The genes are TRBV20-1 and TRBJ2-4; no reliable D call. V lost 5 bases and J lost 9, with 11 bases in between. Germline CDR1 reads DFQATT; CDR2 reads SNEGSKA (reference sequence). There are 11 residues in the CDR3. CDR3: CSALGPSIQYF. The CDR3 nucleotides are TGCAGTGCTCTGGGCCCCAGCATTCAGTACTTC.

This chain joins TRBV11-2 and TRBJ2-6; D may be TRBD2 (6 bases). This CDR3 region has 16 residues. CDR1 is SGHAT, CDR2 FQNNGV, per germline. V gave up 2 bases and J gave up 0 bases, with 8 bases separating them. The CDR3 sequence is CASSLWRGSGANVLTF. CDR3 sequence (DNA): TGTGCCAGCAGCTTATGGCGGGGCTCTGGGGCCAACGTCCTGACTTTC.

The chain joins TRBV7-8 to TRBJ1-2; TRBD1 is a possible D gene (6 bases). Trimming stripped 7 bases from V and 7 bases from J, with 19 bases between. The CDR3 is 14 amino acids. Germline V gives CDR1 SGHVS, CDR2 FQNEAQ. Written as DNA, the CDR3 is TGTGCCAGCACCCCGCAGGGGAAATTGAGTGGCTACACCTTC. It specifies CASTPQGKLSGYTF.

V is TRBV9 and J is TRBJ2-2; 7 nucleotides match TRBD2. The CDR3 loop spans 15 amino acids. V trimming: 5 bases; J trimming: 0 bases; junction bases outside the gene matches: 4. The germline V gene encodes CDR1 SGDLS and CDR2 YYNGEE. Here the CDR3 DNA reads TGTGCCAGCAGAGCCGGGACTACGAACACCGGGGAGCTGTTTTTT. It is translated as CASRAGTTNTGELFF.

The chain is built from TRBV15 and TRBJ2-7, with D uncertain. The CDR3 contains 15 residues. Looked up from germline, CDR1 is LNHNV and CDR2 is YYDKDF (reference sequence). The V end was cut by 0 bases, the J end by 4 bases, with 13 bases between. CDR3 coding DNA: TGTGCCACCAGCAGAGATCGTGGCCTGGGGTACGAGCAGTACTTC. Translation gives CATSRDRGLGYEQYF. Complete variable domain (other parts from reference TRBV15 and TRBJ2-7): DAMVIQNPRYQVTQFGKPVTLSCSQTLNHNVMYWYQQKSSQAPKLLFHYYDKDFNNEADTPDNFQSRRPNTSFCFLDIRSPGLGDTAMYLCATSRDRGLGYEQYFGPGTRLTVT.

The chain's CDR3 is CASSDRDREVEQFF. DNA for the CDR3: TGTGCCAGCAGCGACCGGGACAGGGAGGTTGAGCAGTTCTTC. This chain uses TRBV9 with TRBJ2-1; 9 bases agree with TRBD1. The CDR3 extends over 14 amino acids. Germline assignment: CDR1 SGDLS and CDR2 YYNGEE. The V segment lost 3 bases and the J segment 9 bases; nucleotides outside the gene matches: 7.

The chain couples TRBV5-4 to TRBJ2-2, with TRBD2 matching 8 bases. Per germline, CDR1 SGHNT and CDR2 YYREEE (reference sequence). CDR3 length: 16 amino acids. V shed 4 bases, J shed 0 bases, and the junction held 5 bases outside the gene matches. CDR3 DNA: TGTGCCAGCAGCCCTTTAGCGGGATCGAACACCGGGGAGCTGTTTTTT. The encoded protein is CASSPLAGSNTGELFF. Full variable domain (remainder filled in from reference TRBV5-4 and TRBJ2-2): ETGVTQSPTHLIKTRGQQVTLRCSSQSGHNTVSWYQQALGQGPQFIFQYYREEENGRGNFPPRFSGLQFPNYSSELNVNALELDDSALYLCASSPLAGSNTGELFFGEGSRLTVL.

The CDR3 loop reads CASSPAAYEQYF. The CDR3, as DNA: TGTGCCAGCAGCCCCGCGGCCTACGAGCAGTACTTC. The chain recombines TRBV7-3 with TRBJ2-7; no firm D call. The CDR3 is 12 residues long. Germline V gene data show CDR1 as SGHTA and CDR2 as FQGTGA. With 5 bases removed from V and 2 bases from J, the gap between germline ends came to 7 bases.

This chain uses TRBV10-3 with TRBJ2-7, with 7 bases lining up with TRBD1. The CDR3 loop spans 12 amino acids. The V segment lost 10 bases and the J segment 1 base; nucleotides outside the gene matches: 4. CDR1 and CDR2 (germline): ENHRY, SYGVKD. CDR3 sequence: CASRQGSYEQYF. The CDR3, as DNA: TGTGCCAGTAGACAGGGTTCCTACGAGCAGTACTTC.

The chain carries TRBV2 and TRBJ2-7, with D maybe TRBD2 (7 bases). The CDR3 is 17 amino acids. The ends were cut back, 4 bases at V and 3 bases at J, with 22 bases in the middle. Per germline, CDR1 SNHLY and CDR2 FYNNEI. The CDR3 bases are TGTGCCAGCAGTGTCACTCCGACCGGGGGGCTGGACTACGAGCAGTACTTC. It codes for CASSVTPTGGLDYEQYF.

The chain joins TRBV6-4 to TRBJ1-2; D gene uncertain. Trimming removed 2 bases at V and 4 bases at J, with 8 bases between. Germline V gene lookup returns CDR1 MRHNA and CDR2 SNTAGT. The CDR3 is 13 residues long. The CDR3 DNA sequence: TGTGCCAGCAGTGACATAGGAGGCTATGGCTACACCTTC. This translates into CASSDIGGYGYTF.

The chain links TRBV11-3 to TRBJ2-5; 11 bases align to TRBD2. The CDR3 has 14 amino acids. J gave up 4 bases and V 3 bases, and 1 base lay outside the gene matches. Germline V CDR1 and CDR2: SGHNT, YENEEA. CDR3 sequence (DNA): TGTGCCAGCAGCTTGGGACTAGCGGTAGAGACCCAGTACTTC. This sequence encodes CASSLGLAVETQYF.